One and the same sample provided the 27 T cell receptor beta chains below, sequenced in a study of T-cell reconstitution after alpha-beta-depleted transplantation in children. Unique molecular identifiers featured in how the TCRbeta library was prepared. One entry per CDR3 protein, called by TCRdb with MiXCR from the PCR reads. Found here are some 450,000 distinct CDR3 sequences, 43% of them singletons; the top ten hold 27%. Sequences were derived from PBMCs, sampled before TCRalphabeta/CD19-depleted stem cell transplant. The receptors here all came from a girl aged 2 to 10 with aplastic anemia, due to receive a stem cell transplant.

This clonotype was picked up one time. Since a much larger clone is just one base distant, this may be a read error. The gene calls are TRBV6-2 or TRBV6-3 and TRBJ2-1, with 11 bases that match TRBD2. The CDR3 spans 14 residues. CDR1 is MNHEY and CDR2 is SVGEGT in the germline V gene. This CDR3 is CASKLAGGPNEHFF. Here the CDR3 DNA reads TGTGCCAGCAAGTTAGCGGGAGGGCCGAATGAGCATTTCTTC.

The chain joins TRBV10-2 to TRBJ2-2; TRBD2 aligns across 11 bases. V shed 6 bases, J shed 4 bases, and the junction held 7 bases outside the gene matches. The CDR3 consists of 16 residues. The germline gives CDR1 WSHSY, CDR2 SAAADI. The CDR3 region is CASSLSGLAGTGELFF. Here the CDR3 DNA reads TGCGCCAGCAGCCTTTCTGGACTAGCGGGCACCGGGGAGCTGTTTTTT.

This clonotype was observed once. The chain combines TRBV24-1 with TRBJ2-2, with TRBD1 matching over 11 bases. The V gene end was trimmed by 6 bases and the J gene end by 7 bases; junction bases not matched to a gene: 12. The CDR3 spans 17 residues. The germline CDR1 and CDR2 sequences are KGHDR and SFDVKD. The DNA for the CDR3 is TGTGCCACCAGTAAAGCCGGGACAGGGGGTGAGGACGGGGAGCTGTTTTTT. This encodes CATSKAGTGGEDGELFF.

This clonotype was counted between two and nine times. The rearrangement uses TRBV30 and TRBJ1-6; 8 bases align to TRBD1. The length of the CDR3 is 15 residues. In germline, CDR1 is GTSNPN, CDR2 SVGIG (reference sequence). Trimming at V came to 2 bases and at J to 7 bases, leaving 7 bases not matched to a gene. CDR3 sequence reads: CAWSRGRQGNSPLHF. The CDR3 DNA reads TGTGCCTGGAGTAGAGGGCGACAGGGGAATTCACCCCTCCACTTT.

This clonotype was counted many times. This chain links TRBV7-2 with TRBJ2-3; no definite D call. CDR3 length equals 13 residues. Germline values: CDR1 SGHTA, CDR2 FQGNSA. Trimming removed 3 bases from V and 2 bases from J, with 6 bases in between. The CDR3 bases are TGTGCCAGCAGCTTGACGCACACAGATACGCAGTATTTT. This gives the protein CASSLTHTDTQYF.

The gene calls are TRBV4-2 and TRBJ1-2; D ambiguous. The V end was cut by 4 bases, the J end by 2 bases, with 35 bases between. The CDR3 is 22 residues long. Germline V lookup: CDR1 LGHNA, CDR2 YNFKEQ. The CDR3 is CASSPPPLSGYIGQLFNYGYTF. DNA for the CDR3: TGTGCCAGCAGCCCTCCCCCCTTAAGTGGGTACATAGGGCAGCTATTCAACTATGGCTACACCTTC.

This chain links TRBV7-6 with TRBJ2-7; D possibly matches TRBD1 or TRBD2 (5 bases each). Germline V gives CDR1 SGHVS, CDR2 FNYEAQ. The CDR3 totals 15 residues. V lost 1 base, J lost 4 bases, and 14 bases lay in between. The CDR3 reads CASSLVAGAEYEQYF. The CDR3 DNA is TGTGCCAGCAGCTTAGTTGCCGGGGCCGAATACGAGCAGTACTTC.

This chain joins TRBV4-2 and TRBJ2-3, with TRBD2 as a possible D gene (6 bases). The germline V gene has CDR1 LGHNA and CDR2 YNFKEQ. The germline V and J ends were trimmed by 1 base and 6 bases, with 11 bases remaining between them. The CDR3 has 14 residues. This CDR3 is CASSQGGEEDTQYF. The CDR3 region has the DNA TGTGCCAGCAGCCAAGGAGGGGAGGAGGATACGCAGTATTTT.

This clonotype was observed once. The chain is built from TRBV20-1 and TRBJ2-5; D is uncertain. Trimming shortened V by 6 bases and J by 5 bases, and 13 bases separated the two germline ends. The CDR3 spans 12 residues. The germline gives CDR1 DFQATT, CDR2 SNEGSKA (reference sequence). As DNA, the CDR3 is TGCAGTGCCGCTCCCCGACGGGAGACCCAGTACTTC. The encoded protein is CSAAPRRETQYF.

This clonotype was detected a few times. The genes are TRBV2 and TRBJ1-1; TRBD1 aligns across 8 bases. The CDR3 runs 15 residues. From germline, CDR1 is SNHLY and CDR2 FYNNEI. V shed 7 bases and J 7 bases; nucleotides not matched to a gene: 14. The CDR3 bases are TGTGCCAGCAACGGAGAGAGACAGGGGTTCGGTGAAGCTTTCTTT. Its protein product is CASNGERQGFGEAFF.

The V call is TRBV5-1, the J call TRBJ1-3, with D uncertain. The CDR3 runs to 15 residues. V shed 3 bases and J shed 8 bases, with 18 bases lying between them. In germline, CDR1 is SGHRS, CDR2 YFSETQ. For the CDR3, the DNA is TGCGCCAGCAGCTGGGCCGGGCCCAGAGAAGACACCATATATTTT. It translates to CASSWAGPREDTIYF.

This clonotype showed up just a few times. This chain connects TRBV7-6 to TRBJ2-7; D may be TRBD1 (6 bases). V was shortened by 4 bases and J by 0 bases, with 16 bases between the two germline ends. This CDR3 is 16 amino acids long. CDR1 and CDR2 from the germline V gene are SGHVS and FNYEAQ. CDR3 coding DNA: TGTGCCAGCAGCTCAGGCCCCAGGGGTAGCTCCTACGAGCAGTACTTC. Translated: CASSSGPRGSSYEQYF.

The chain recombines TRBV9 with TRBJ2-1, with 9 bases lining up with TRBD2. CDR1 and CDR2 from the germline V gene are SGDLS and YYNGEE. The CDR3 covers 13 residues. J was trimmed by 6 bases and V by 7 bases; bases with no gene match: 5. CDR3 bases: TGTGCCAGCGCCGGGACTAGCATCAATGAGCAGTTCTTC. Protein: CASAGTSINEQFF.

This sequence joins TRBV11-1 and TRBJ1-1, with a possible D match to TRBD1 (6 bases). The V gene's germline CDR1 is SGHAT and CDR2 FQDESV (reference sequence). The CDR3 is made up of 11 amino acids. Between the trimmed V and J ends, which lost 5 bases and 8 bases, there was a span of 9 bases. CDR3 in amino acids: CASSRDIEAFF. CDR3 bases: TGTGCCAGCAGCAGGGACATAGAAGCTTTCTTT.

This clonotype was detected ten times or more. The chain joins TRBV11-2 to TRBJ2-1; 8 nucleotides line up with TRBD2. This CDR3 has 13 residues. Germline V lookup: CDR1 SGHAT, CDR2 FQNNGV. The CDR3 bases are TGTGCGGGAGCGGGAGTGCCCTACAATGAGCAGTTCTTC. This gives the protein CAGAGVPYNEQFF.

The chain employs TRBV28 and TRBJ2-3, with 9 bases fitting TRBD1. Germline CDR1 and CDR2: MDHEN and SYDVKM. Trimming removed 3 bases from V and 6 bases from J; junction bases left unmatched: 7. CDR3 length: 15 amino acids. The DNA of the CDR3 is TGTGCCAGCAGTTTCCAGGGACAGGGTAGGGATACGCAGTATTTT. It yields the protein CASSFQGQGRDTQYF.

This chain connects TRBV20-1 to TRBJ2-6, with 8 bases matching TRBD1. CDR1 is DFQATT and CDR2 is SNEGSKA in the germline V gene (reference sequence). The CDR3 length is 16 residues. Germline trimming cut 3 bases from V and 4 bases from J; bases unmatched to any gene: 8. CDR3 region: CSARMQGARGANVLTF. CDR3 sequence (DNA): TGCAGTGCTAGGATGCAGGGGGCGCGGGGGGCCAACGTCCTGACTTTC.

The table lists this clonotype with a few counts. The V gene is TRBV19, the J gene TRBJ2-1; no clear D. The V end lost 5 bases, the J end lost 0 bases, and 8 bases lay between the germline ends. This CDR3 has 14 amino acids. The germline gives CDR1 LNHDA, CDR2 SQIVND (reference sequence). The CDR3: CASSSQSSYNEQFF. The CDR3 nucleotides are TGTGCCAGTAGTTCGCAGAGCTCCTACAATGAGCAGTTCTTC.

This clonotype was observed many times. V and J are TRBV29-1 and TRBJ1-2; D is perhaps TRBD1 (5 bases). V lost 2 bases, J lost 7 bases, and 20 bases lay in between. Germline values: CDR1 SQVTM, CDR2 ANQGSEA. This CDR3 region has 15 residues. The CDR3 sequence: CSVESGGARLSGYTF. As DNA, the CDR3 is TGCAGCGTTGAATCCGGAGGGGCCCGTCTATCTGGCTACACCTTC.

This clonotype came up many times. This chain connects TRBV5-6 to TRBJ2-7, with TRBD2 matching over 14 bases. The CDR3 totals 16 residues. Per germline, CDR1 SGHDT and CDR2 YYEEEE. The V segment lost 4 bases and the J segment 7 bases; nucleotides outside the gene matches: 10. This chain's CDR3 is CASSLPPGLAGEEQYF. As DNA, the CDR3 is TGTGCCAGCAGCCTACCCCCGGGACTAGCGGGAGAAGAGCAGTACTTC.

As concerns this clonotype: One end of the junction is discordant with germline, which a read error may explain. J is TRBJ2-2 and V is TRBV6-2 or TRBV6-3, with D possibly called TRBD1 or TRBD2 (6 bases each). CDR1 is MNHEY, CDR2 SVGEGT, per germline. The CDR3 spans 15 residues. The CDR3 loop reads CASSYSARGGGDLFF. In DNA, the CDR3 is TGTGCCAGCAGTTACTCTGCCAGGGGAGGCGGGGATCTGTTTTTT.

The V gene is TRBV6-6, the J gene TRBJ1-2; D call uncertain. CDR1 and CDR2 from the germline V gene are MNHNY and SVGAGI (reference sequence). Trimming left V 10 bases short and J 13 bases short, with 22 bases between. The CDR3 has 12 residues. The CDR3 spells CATLDEREKITF. DNA of the CDR3: TGTGCCACCCTCGACGAGAGGGAAAAGATCACCTTC.

This chain links TRBV5-6 with TRBJ2-1; D might be TRBD2 (6 bases). V was clipped by 0 bases and J by 0 bases, with 13 bases between them. This CDR3 region has 17 residues. Germline V gene data show CDR1 as SGHDT and CDR2 as YYEEEE. The CDR3 sequence: CASSLARGTYSYNEQFF. DNA for the CDR3: TGTGCCAGCAGCTTGGCCCGGGGGACGTACTCCTACAATGAGCAGTTCTTC. Full variable domain (outside the CDR3, taken from reference TRBV5-6 and TRBJ2-1): DAGVTQSPTHLIKTRGQQVTLRCSPKSGHDTVSWYQQALGQGPQFIFQYYEEEERQRGNFPDRFSGHQFPNYSSELNVNALLLGDSALYLCASSLARGTYSYNEQFFGPGTRLTVL.

The J gene is TRBJ2-2, the V gene TRBV6-2 or TRBV6-3; D ambiguous. The CDR3 sequence is 12 residues long. With 6 bases removed from V and 4 bases from J, the gap between germline ends came to 6 bases. Per germline, CDR1 MNHEY and CDR2 SVGEGT. The DNA for the CDR3 is TGTGCCAGCAGACCCGCCACCGGGGAGCTGTTTTTT. Its translation: CASRPATGELFF.

The chain uses TRBV12-3 or TRBV12-4 and TRBJ2-5; D not certain. The CDR3 is 12 amino acids. Trimming cost V 4 bases and J 4 bases, with 7 bases left between them. Here the CDR3 DNA reads TGTGCCAGCAGTTGGGCCGTAGAGACCCAGTACTTC. This sequence encodes CASSWAVETQYF.

The table lists this clonotype with a few counts. The rearrangement uses TRBV11-2 and TRBJ1-4; perhaps TRBD1 as D (5 bases). The V and J ends lost 5 bases and 0 bases respectively, with 10 bases between them. The CDR3 spans 15 residues. Germline V gives CDR1 SGHAT, CDR2 FQNNGV. The CDR3: CASSPGVATNEKLFF. The CDR3 DNA reads TGTGCCAGCAGCCCGGGGGTTGCAACTAATGAAAAACTGTTTTTT.

In this sample, this clonotype turned up a few times. This chain joins TRBV27 and TRBJ2-5; 8 nucleotides agree with TRBD2. V trimming: 7 bases; J trimming: 1 base; junction bases outside the gene matches: 8. There are 15 residues in the CDR3. Germline CDR1 reads MNHEY; CDR2 reads SMNVEV (reference sequence). In DNA, the CDR3 is TGTGCCAGCACCCTCAGGCGGGGGGCCCAAGAGACCCAGTACTTC. Protein product: CASTLRRGAQETQYF.